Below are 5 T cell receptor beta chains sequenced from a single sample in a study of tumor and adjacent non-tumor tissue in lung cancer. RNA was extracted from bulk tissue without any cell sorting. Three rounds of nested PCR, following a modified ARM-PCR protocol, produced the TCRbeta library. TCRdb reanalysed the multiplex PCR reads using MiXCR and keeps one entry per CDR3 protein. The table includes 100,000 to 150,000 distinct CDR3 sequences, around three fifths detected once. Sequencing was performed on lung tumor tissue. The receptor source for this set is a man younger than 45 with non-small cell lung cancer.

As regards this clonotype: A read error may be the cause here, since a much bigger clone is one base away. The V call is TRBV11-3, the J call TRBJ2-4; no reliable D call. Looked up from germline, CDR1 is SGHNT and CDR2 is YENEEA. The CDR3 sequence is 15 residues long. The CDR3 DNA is TGTACCAGCAGCCACCCAGTCCAAGCCAAAAACATTCAGTACTTC. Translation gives CTSSHPVQAKNIQYF.

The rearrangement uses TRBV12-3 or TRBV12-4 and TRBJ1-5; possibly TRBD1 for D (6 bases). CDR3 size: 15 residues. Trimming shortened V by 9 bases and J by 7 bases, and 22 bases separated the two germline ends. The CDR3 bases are TGTGCCAGTAGCCTAGTCTGGGGGCTCAAACAGCCCCAGCATTTT. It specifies CASSLVWGLKQPQHF.

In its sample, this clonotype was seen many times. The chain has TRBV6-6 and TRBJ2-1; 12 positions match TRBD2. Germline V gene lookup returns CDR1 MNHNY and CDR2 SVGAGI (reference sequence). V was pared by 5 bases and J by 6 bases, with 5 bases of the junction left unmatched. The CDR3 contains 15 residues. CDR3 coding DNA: TGTGCCAGCAGTGATAGACTAGCGGGGGCCAATGAGCAGTTCTTC. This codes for CASSDRLAGANEQFF.

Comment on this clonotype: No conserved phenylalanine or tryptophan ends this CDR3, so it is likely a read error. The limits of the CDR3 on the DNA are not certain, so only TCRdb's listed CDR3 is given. The CDR3 loop is CRVEQHEQFL. V is TRBV29-1 and J is TRBJ2-1. CDR1 SQVTM and CDR2 ANQGSEA come from the germline V gene. Both ends counted, the CDR3 spans 10 residues.

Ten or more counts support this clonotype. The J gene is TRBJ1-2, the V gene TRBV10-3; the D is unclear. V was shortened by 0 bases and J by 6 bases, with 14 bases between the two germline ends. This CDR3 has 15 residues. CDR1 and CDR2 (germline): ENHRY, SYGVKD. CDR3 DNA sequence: TGTGCCATCAGTGAGTCGGCCGGGCAGGACCATGGCTACACCTTC. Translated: CAISESAGQDHGYTF.